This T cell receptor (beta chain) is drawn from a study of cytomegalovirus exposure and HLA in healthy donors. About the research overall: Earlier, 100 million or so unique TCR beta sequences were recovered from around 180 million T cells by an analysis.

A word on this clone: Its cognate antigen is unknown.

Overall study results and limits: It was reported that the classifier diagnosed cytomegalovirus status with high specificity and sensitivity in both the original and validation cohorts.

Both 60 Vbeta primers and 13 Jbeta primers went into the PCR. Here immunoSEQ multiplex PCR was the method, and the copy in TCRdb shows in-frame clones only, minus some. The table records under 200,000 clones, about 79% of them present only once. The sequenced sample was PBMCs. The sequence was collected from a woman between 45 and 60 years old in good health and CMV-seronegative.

The CDR3: CASSDRGNSPLHF. CDR3 nucleotide sequence: TGTGCCAGCAGTGATAGAGGGAATTCACCCCTCCACTTT. The chain employs TRBV6-1 and TRBJ1-6; no clear D gene. Trimming removed 3 bases at V and 7 bases at J, with 7 bases between. Germline assignment: CDR1 MNHNS and CDR2 SASEGT. The CDR3 sequence is 13 residues long.